This T cell receptor (beta chain) was retrieved from a study of CD4 T cell repertoires in COVID-19. Study-level background: Relabeled CFSE-low cells, IL-2-expanded for around nine days, met spikes from other coronaviruses.

Assay: immunoSEQ multiplex PCR; the TCRdb copy retains only in-frame clones and omits some. The sample has about 22,000 clones, about nine tenths seen once. No culture step preceded sequencing of the ex vivo isolated memory T cells. Germline V gene lookup returns CDR1 LNHDA and CDR2 SQIVND (reference sequence). The CDR3 totals 17 residues. The junction had 8 bases not matched to a gene; V was cut back by 3 bases and J by 4 bases. Specimen: central memory CD4+ T cells from blood, collected before the COVID-19 pandemic. V usage is TRBV19 and J usage is TRBJ2-3, with 12 bases fitting TRBD2. The clonotype was recovered from a human donor who had COVID-19. The CDR3 DNA reads TGTGCCAGTAGTATGTCACGACTAGCGGGAGTAGCAGATACGCAGTATTTT. Protein sequence: CASSMSRLAGVADTQYF. The full variable domain, its missing parts supplied by reference TRBV19 and TRBJ2-3, is DGGITQSPKYLFRKEGQNVTLSCEQNLNHDAMYWYRQDPGQGLRLIYYSQIVNDFQKGDIAEGYSVSREKKESFPLTVTSAQKNPTAFYLCASSMSRLAGVADTQYFGPGTRLTVL.